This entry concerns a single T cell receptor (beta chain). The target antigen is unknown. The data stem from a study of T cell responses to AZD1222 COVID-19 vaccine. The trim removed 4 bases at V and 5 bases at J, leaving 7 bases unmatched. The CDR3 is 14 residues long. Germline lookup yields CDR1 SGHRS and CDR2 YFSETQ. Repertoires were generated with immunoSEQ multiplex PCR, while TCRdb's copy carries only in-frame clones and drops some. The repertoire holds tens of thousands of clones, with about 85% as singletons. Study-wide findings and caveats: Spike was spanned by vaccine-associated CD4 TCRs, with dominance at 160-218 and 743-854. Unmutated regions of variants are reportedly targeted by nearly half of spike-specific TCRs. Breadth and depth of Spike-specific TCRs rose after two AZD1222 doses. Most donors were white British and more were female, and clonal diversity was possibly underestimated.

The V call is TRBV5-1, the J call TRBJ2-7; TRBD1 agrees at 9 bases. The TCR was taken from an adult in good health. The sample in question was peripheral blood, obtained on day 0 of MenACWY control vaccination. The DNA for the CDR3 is TGCGCCAGCAGCCCGGGACAGGGTCGCAACGAGCAGTACTTC. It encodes CASSPGQGRNEQYF.